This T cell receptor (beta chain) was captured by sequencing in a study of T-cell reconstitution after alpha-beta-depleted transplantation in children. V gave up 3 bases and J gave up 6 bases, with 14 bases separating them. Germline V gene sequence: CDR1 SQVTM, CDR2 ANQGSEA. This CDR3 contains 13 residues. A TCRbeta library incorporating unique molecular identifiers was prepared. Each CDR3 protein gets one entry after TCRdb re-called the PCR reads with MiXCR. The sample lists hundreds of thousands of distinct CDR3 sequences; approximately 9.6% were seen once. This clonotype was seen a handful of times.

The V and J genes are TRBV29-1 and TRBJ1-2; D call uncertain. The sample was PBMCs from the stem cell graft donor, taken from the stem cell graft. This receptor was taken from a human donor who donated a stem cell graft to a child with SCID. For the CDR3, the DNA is TGCAGCGTTGATAACCCTAATGGGGATGGCTACACCTTC. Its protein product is CSVDNPNGDGYTF.